These 19 T cell receptor beta chains were sequenced from one sample in a study of T cells after yellow fever vaccination. TCRdb fed the 5' RACE reads into MiXCR, producing one record per CDR3 protein. There are hundreds of thousands of distinct CDR3 sequences in the sample; approximately 8% occur only once, and approximately 15% lies in the top ten. The sequenced sample was PBMCs, obtained roughly 45 days after the first yellow fever vaccination. These receptors came from a man younger than 30 who received the YFV17D yellow fever vaccine.

This clonotype was detected only a few times. The chain has TRBV2 and TRBJ1-1; no reliable D call. Trimming stripped 5 bases from V and 9 bases from J, with 22 bases between. The CDR3 covers 15 residues. Germline values: CDR1 SNHLY, CDR2 FYNNEI. This chain's CDR3 is CASSFRRLSPTQAFF. CDR3 nucleotides: TGTGCCAGCAGTTTTAGGAGACTTTCCCCCACCCAAGCTTTCTTT. The complete variable domain, with remaining parts taken from reference TRBV2 and TRBJ1-1, reads EPEVTQTPSHQVTQMGQEVILRCVPISNHLYFYWYRQILGQKVEFLVSFYNNEISEKSEIFDDQFSVERPDGSNFTLKIRSTKLEDSAMYFCASSFRRLSPTQAFFGQGTRLTVV.

CDR3 sequence reads: CASSFFDRLLSGANVLTF. CDR3 in DNA: TGTGCCAGCAGCTTCTTCGACAGACTACTCTCTGGGGCCAACGTCCTGACTTTC. The chain links TRBV5-4 to TRBJ2-6; either TRBD1 or TRBD2 may supply D (5 bases each). In germline, CDR1 is SGHNT, CDR2 YYREEE (reference sequence). The CDR3 is made up of 18 amino acids. Trimming cost V 2 bases and J 0 bases, with 15 bases left between them. Combining the CDR3 with reference TRBV5-4 and TRBJ2-6 gives the whole variable domain ETGVTQSPTHLIKTRGQQVTLRCSSQSGHNTVSWYQQALGQGPQFIFQYYREEENGRGNFPPRFSGLQFPNYSSELNVNALELDDSALYLCASSFFDRLLSGANVLTFGAGSRLTVL.

This clonotype was picked up a small number of times. The CDR3 is CSARRELSGYTF. CDR3 sequence (DNA): TGCAGTGCTAGACGCGAGCTTTCTGGCTACACCTTC. V usage is TRBV20-1 and J usage is TRBJ1-2; no clear D. The V end was cut by 2 bases, the J end by 7 bases, with 11 bases between. Germline assignment: CDR1 DFQATT and CDR2 SNEGSKA (reference sequence). The CDR3 consists of 12 residues.

The rearrangement uses TRBV28 and TRBJ2-7; 10 bases map to TRBD2. The CDR3 is 18 amino acids. The germline V gene has CDR1 MDHEN and CDR2 SYDVKM. The ends lost 2 bases at V and 1 base at J; junction bases unmatched: 11. This CDR3 reads CASSLGLAGANPSYEQYV. The CDR3 DNA is TGTGCCAGCAGTTTAGGGCTAGCGGGGGCCAATCCATCCTACGAGCAGTACGTC.

This clonotype showed up just a few times. The gene calls are TRBV7-2 and TRBJ2-1; 7 bases match TRBD2. There are 13 residues in the CDR3. The V gene's germline CDR1 is SGHTA and CDR2 FQGNSA. The trim removed 6 bases at V and 8 bases at J, leaving 7 bases unmatched. Here the CDR3 reads CASSSLAGDEQFF. The CDR3 nucleotides read TGTGCCAGCAGTTCCTTGGCGGGGGATGAGCAGTTCTTC.

V usage is TRBV7-8 and J usage is TRBJ1-1; tentatively, D is TRBD1 (6 bases). This CDR3 has 15 amino acids. Trimming cost V 1 base and J 1 base, with 10 bases left between them. The germline CDR1 and CDR2 sequences are SGHVS and FQNEAQ. CDR3 bases: TGTGCCAGCAGCTTAGTCGGACAGAGGAACACTGAAGCTTTCTTT. Encoded protein: CASSLVGQRNTEAFF.

This clonotype was counted many times. CDR3 protein: CASSFRDSEKLFF. CDR3 coding DNA: TGTGCCAGCAGCTTCCGGGACAGTGAAAAACTGTTTTTT. The rearrangement links TRBV7-9 to TRBJ1-4, with 7 bases fitting TRBD1. The ends lost 3 bases at V and 7 bases at J; junction bases unmatched: 2. The germline CDR1 and CDR2 sequences are SEHNR and FQNEAQ (reference sequence). The CDR3 totals 13 residues.

The chain combines TRBV6-1 with TRBJ2-3, with 7 bases that match TRBD1. Germline V CDR1 and CDR2: MNHNS, SASEGT. The CDR3 loop spans 15 amino acids. The V and J ends lost 3 bases and 1 base, in that order; junction bases with no gene match: 4. The CDR3: CASSEPGTGTDTQYF. Here the CDR3 DNA reads TGTGCCAGCAGTGAGCCAGGGACAGGCACAGATACGCAGTATTTT.

The V gene is TRBV14, the J gene TRBJ2-7, with a weak D call TRBD2 (6 bases). Trimming took 5 bases from V and 2 from J, leaving 16 bases between them. This CDR3 is 15 amino acids long. CDR1 and CDR2 from the germline V gene are SGHDN and FVKESK. The CDR3 protein is CASSAPGTGTYEQYF. As DNA, the CDR3 is TGTGCCAGCAGCGCCCCCGGGACTGGGACCTACGAGCAGTACTTC.

The rearrangement joins TRBV4-1 to TRBJ2-7; 9 bases fit TRBD1. Germline V gene sequence: CDR1 MGHRA, CDR2 YSYEKL. The CDR3 runs to 16 residues. V was pared by 0 bases and J by 7 bases, with 10 bases of the junction left unmatched. The CDR3 region has the DNA TGCGCCAGCAGCCAAGATCAGGGACAGGGCACGCGGGAGCAGTACTTC. The encoded protein is CASSQDQGQGTREQYF.

This rearrangement joins TRBV5-1 to TRBJ1-1; 10 bases line up with TRBD1. Looked up from germline, CDR1 is SGHRS and CDR2 is YFSETQ. Losses at the gene ends were 1 base for V and 7 bases for J; bases not matched to a gene: 7. The CDR3 totals 15 residues. CDR3 DNA: TGCGCCAGCAGCTTGATGCCGGGACAGGGGATTGAAGCTTTCTTT. Protein: CASSLMPGQGIEAFF.

This clonotype appeared a few times. This chain joins TRBV3-1 and TRBJ1-3; the D is unclear. The germline CDR1 and CDR2 sequences are LGHDT and YNNKEL (reference sequence). CDR3 size: 14 residues. V was cut by 1 base and J by 1 base, with 5 bases left in between. The CDR3 sequence is CASSQADSGNTIYF. In DNA form, the CDR3 reads TGTGCCAGCAGCCAAGCAGATTCTGGAAACACCATATATTTT.

CDR3 sequence (DNA): TGCGCCAGCAGCCAAGCGGGACACAGTAATTCACCCCTCCACTTT. Encoded protein: CASSQAGHSNSPLHF. The rearrangement uses TRBV4-3 and TRBJ1-6; tentative D call: TRBD1 (6 bases). Trimming stripped 1 base from V and 6 bases from J, with 10 bases between. Per germline, CDR1 LGHNA and CDR2 YSLEER. This CDR3 is 15 amino acids long.

Many counts were recorded for this clonotype. J is TRBJ2-7 and V is TRBV12-3 or TRBV12-4; D may match TRBD1 or TRBD2 (5 bases each). The CDR3 extends over 14 amino acids. Trimming stripped 6 bases from V and 2 bases from J, with 14 bases between. The CDR3 nucleotides read TGTGCCAGCAGCCTGGGACCGAAGACCTACGAGCAGTACTTC. Translated: CASSLGPKTYEQYF.

This clonotype has only a few counts. V gene TRBV4-1 combines with J gene TRBJ2-3, with a weak D call TRBD2 (6 bases). The CDR3 length is 18 residues. Trimming pared 0 bases from V and 1 base from J, leaving 17 bases between. Germline V gene lookup returns CDR1 MGHRA and CDR2 YSYEKL. The CDR3 bases are TGCGCCAGCAGCCAAGATCGTGCGGGGCAGTTCCGCACAGATACGCAGTATTTT. Translating it yields CASSQDRAGQFRTDTQYF.

J is TRBJ2-7 and V is TRBV20-1; 8 bases agree with TRBD2. Germline V gives CDR1 DFQATT, CDR2 SNEGSKA (reference sequence). The trim removed 3 bases at V and 1 base at J, leaving 14 bases unmatched. The CDR3 sequence is 17 residues long. The CDR3 protein is CSARTPAGAGGSYEQYF. The CDR3 nucleotides are TGCAGTGCTAGGACACCAGCCGGGGCGGGGGGATCCTACGAGCAGTACTTC.

This clonotype has more than one count but fewer than ten. The rearrangement links TRBV20-1 to TRBJ2-3; D perhaps matches TRBD2 (5 bases). In germline, CDR1 is DFQATT, CDR2 SNEGSKA (reference sequence). CDR3 length equals 16 residues. V was pared by 6 bases and J by 6 bases, with 25 bases between. The CDR3, as DNA: TGCAGTGCCACCCCAAGAGGGTCCTTCCGAGGGGATACGCAGTATTTT. Amino acids: CSATPRGSFRGDTQYF.

There are many counts of this clonotype. This chain joins TRBV5-1 and TRBJ2-2, with a tentative D call TRBD1 (6 bases). The V end lost 4 bases, the J end lost 4 bases, and 11 bases lay between the germline ends. Germline V gives CDR1 SGHRS, CDR2 YFSETQ. The CDR3 runs to 14 residues. Here the CDR3 reads CASSPGQSTGELFF. CDR3 DNA sequence: TGCGCCAGCAGCCCCGGACAGTCCACCGGGGAGCTGTTTTTT.

This clonotype was seen more than once but under ten times. V usage is TRBV11-2 and J usage is TRBJ2-3; the match to TRBD1 covers 7 bases. Losses at the gene ends were 4 bases for V and 2 bases for J; bases not matched to a gene: 3. There are 14 residues in the CDR3. Germline CDR1 is SGHAT and CDR2 is FQNNGV. The CDR3 sequence: CASSSDRFTDTQYF. CDR3 in DNA: TGTGCCAGCAGCTCGGACAGGTTCACAGATACGCAGTATTTT.